The sequence of this T cell receptor (beta chain) was determined in a study of OX40 agonist ivuxolimab in advanced cancers. Study information: Previous treatment with anti-PD-1, anti-PD-L1 or anti-CTLA-4 therapy was allowed; about 37% had received some.

Repertoires were generated with immunoSEQ multiplex PCR, while TCRdb's copy carries only in-frame clones and drops some. This sample has roughly 70,000 clones; 86% occur once, and the top ten carry 8% to 10%. There are 12 residues in the CDR3. The germline V gene encodes CDR1 KGHSH and CDR2 LQKENI. With 6 bases removed from V and 7 bases from J, the gap between germline ends came to 10 bases. Study-level findings and limits: Both blood CD4+ and CD8+ T cells showed clonal growth by week 6 at 0.1 to 3.0 mg/kg. The study found that CD8+ T cells averaged more expanded clones than CD4+.

This clone was seen only a few times. What it binds is not known. Source: CD4+ or CD8+ T cells sorted from blood, taken in a trial of the OX40 agonist ivuxolimab. The TCR sequence derives from an adult with an advanced solid tumor such as melanoma, head and neck, liver or kidney cancer. The chain combines TRBV18 with TRBJ1-5; no firm D call. Here the CDR3 reads CASSLPDQPQHF. CDR3 in DNA: TGTGCCAGCTCCCTGCCGGACCAGCCCCAGCATTTT. The variable domain in full, completed from reference TRBV18 and TRBJ1-5, reads NAGVMQNPRHLVRRRGQEARLRCSPMKGHSHVYWYRQLPEEGLKFMVYLQKENIIDESGMPKERFSAEFPKEGPSILRIQQVVRGDSAAYFCASSLPDQPQHFGDGTRLSIL.